The 9 T cell receptor beta chains below were found in one sample sequenced in a study of blood T cell repertoires in COVID-19. Sequencing used immunoSEQ multiplex PCR; TCRdb keeps in-frame clones, though not all of them. The sample lists around 200,000 clones, 80% seen once, with 5.5% to 7% in the top ten. Specimen: peripheral blood. Source of these receptors: a woman aged 70-85 years with acute or convalescent COVID-19.

This sequence joins TRBV27 and TRBJ2-1; a weak D match, TRBD2 (6 bases). CDR3 length: 16 amino acids. V was pared by 6 bases and J by 1 base, with 16 bases between. Germline V CDR1 and CDR2: MNHEY, SMNVEV (reference sequence). CDR3 sequence: CASRGLLAASYNEQFF. CDR3 coding DNA: TGTGCCAGCAGGGGTCTTTTAGCGGCTTCCTACAATGAGCAGTTCTTC.

The rearrangement joins TRBV6-2 or TRBV6-3 to TRBJ2-2; D possibly corresponds to TRBD1 (6 bases). V lost 0 bases and J 3 bases, leaving 11 bases between the germline ends. This CDR3 is built from 16 residues. Germline CDR1 is MNHEY and CDR2 is SVGEGT. CDR3 in DNA: TGTGCCAGCAGTTACTCGCGGACAGACTACACCGGGGAGCTGTTTTTT. Protein: CASSYSRTDYTGELFF.

In this sample, this clone turned up once. As DNA, the CDR3 is TGCGCCAGCAGCCTCTCGGCCGGGACTTTCTATGGCTACACCTTC. Translation: CASSLSAGTFYGYTF. The chain combines TRBV4-1 with TRBJ1-2, with D possibly being TRBD1 (5 bases). V lost 4 bases and J 4 bases, leaving 16 bases between the germline ends. The CDR3 has 15 amino acids. Germline V CDR1 and CDR2: MGHRA, YSYEKL.

The chain is built from TRBV19 and TRBJ2-7, with D possibly TRBD1 on 6 matching bases. Per the germline V gene, CDR1 is LNHDA and CDR2 is SQIVND (reference sequence). Trimming removed 10 bases from V and 3 bases from J, with 16 bases in between. There are 13 residues in the CDR3. The CDR3 DNA reads TGTGCCACTCAGGGGCCCCCTCTCTACGAGCAGTACTTC. Its protein is CATQGPPLYEQYF.

As to this clone: This same CDR3 is encoded by further DNA sequences in the sample. This CDR3 reads CASSSQGPNEKLFF. CDR3 in DNA: TGCGCCAGCAGTTCACAGGGGCCTAATGAAAAACTGTTTTTT. The rearrangement uses TRBV5-1 and TRBJ1-4; 7 positions agree with TRBD1. There are 14 residues in the CDR3. Germline CDR1 SGHRS, CDR2 YFSETQ. J lost 3 bases, V lost 5 bases, and 4 bases had no gene match.

This clone was picked up a small number of times. This chain connects TRBV11-2 to TRBJ2-1; D gene unclear. The germline V gene encodes CDR1 SGHAT and CDR2 FQNNGV. Trimming pared 5 bases from V and 3 bases from J, leaving 14 bases between. The CDR3 spans 15 residues. The CDR3 coding sequence is TGTGCCAGCAGCCGCGGCCGGCGGAACTACAATGAGCAGTTCTTC. Protein product: CASSRGRRNYNEQFF. Drawing the rest from reference TRBV11-2 and TRBJ2-1, the complete variable domain is EAGVAQSPRYKIIEKRQSVAFWCNPISGHATLYWYQQILGQGPKLLIQFQNNGVVDDSQLPKDRFSAERLKGVDSTLKIQPAKLEDSAVYLCASSRGRRNYNEQFFGPGTRLTVL.

The chain employs TRBV7-9 and TRBJ1-4; D not resolved. The CDR3 has 15 residues. The V and J ends lost 5 bases and 0 bases respectively, with 10 bases between them. CDR1 and CDR2 (germline): SEHNR, FQNEAQ (reference sequence). This chain's CDR3 is CASSRLQSTNEKLFF. The CDR3 DNA follows: TGTGCCAGCAGCCGGCTACAGTCAACTAATGAAAAACTGTTTTTT.

V is TRBV10-1 and J is TRBJ2-1, with 12 nucleotides matching TRBD2. Germline trimming cut 4 bases from V and 0 bases from J; bases unmatched to any gene: 7. Germline loops: CDR1 WNHNN, CDR2 SYGVQD (reference sequence). The CDR3 runs 18 residues. The CDR3 here is CASSGPSGRVNSYNEQFF. The CDR3 coding sequence is TGCGCCAGCAGTGGGCCTAGCGGGAGGGTAAACTCCTACAATGAGCAGTTCTTC.

The rearrangement uses TRBV4-2 and TRBJ2-7, with 9 bases fitting TRBD2. The CDR3 sequence is 15 residues long. The V gene's germline CDR1 is LGHNA and CDR2 YNFKEQ. V trimming: 5 bases; J trimming: 3 bases; junction bases outside the gene matches: 8. The CDR3 DNA follows: TGTGCCAGCAGCTTACTAGCGGGCCAACTCTACGAGCAGTACTTC. It is translated as CASSLLAGQLYEQYF.